The present T cell receptor beta chain was sequenced within a study of technical replicates of blood from several donors (dated by TCRdb to 2017 to 2019). About this clone itself: Its antigen is unknown. No base qualities exist here, and no much larger clone lies one base off it.

Library method: the immunoSEQ multiplex PCR assay. The clones in this table, taken by TCRdb from immuneACCESS, are in-frame only. Not every clone is retained; where verified, under half of the shortfall comes from an unresolved V gene, and the cause of the rest is unknown. The sample contains tens of thousands of clones, approximately 91% of them found a single time. Approximately 0.4% of the sample is in the top ten clones. From V the trimming removes 5 bases and from J it removes 6 bases, while the gene matches leave 6 bases of the junction unaccounted for. The CDR3 spans 13 residues, from the cysteine through the phenylalanine. Only CDR3 DNA is held: 39 bases, read in frame from base 1. The germline V gene (reference sequence) specifies MNHNY as CDR1 and SVGAGI as CDR2.

This TCR came from a human donor in good health. Some clones in this sample may be carry-over from other donors' samples. In this chain, TRBV6-6 is recombined with TRBJ1-1, and 7 bases in between align with TRBD1. The sequenced sample was T cells isolated from PBMCs. The nucleotides read TGTGCCAGCAGTCGACAGGGAAGGTCTGAAGCTTTCTTT. It specifies CASSRQGRSEAFF.